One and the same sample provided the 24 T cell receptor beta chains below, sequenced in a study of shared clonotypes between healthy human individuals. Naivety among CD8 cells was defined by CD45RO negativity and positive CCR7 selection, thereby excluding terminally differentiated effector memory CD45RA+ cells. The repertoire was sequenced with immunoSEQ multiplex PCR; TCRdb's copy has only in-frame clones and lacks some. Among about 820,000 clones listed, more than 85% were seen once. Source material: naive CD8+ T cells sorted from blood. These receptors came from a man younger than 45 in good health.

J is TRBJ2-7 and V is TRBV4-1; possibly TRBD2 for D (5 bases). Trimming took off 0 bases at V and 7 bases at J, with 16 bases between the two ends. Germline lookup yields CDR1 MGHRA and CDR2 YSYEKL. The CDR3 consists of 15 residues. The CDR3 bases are TGCGCCAGCAGCCAAGATCTAGCCCCGTCGGGTGAGCAGTACTTC. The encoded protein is CASSQDLAPSGEQYF.

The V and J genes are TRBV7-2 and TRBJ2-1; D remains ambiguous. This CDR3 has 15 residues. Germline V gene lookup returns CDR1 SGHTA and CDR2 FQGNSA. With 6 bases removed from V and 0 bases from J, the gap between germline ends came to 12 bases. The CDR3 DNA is TGTGCCAGCAGACGAGACCCCATCTCCTACAATGAGCAGTTCTTC. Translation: CASRRDPISYNEQFF.

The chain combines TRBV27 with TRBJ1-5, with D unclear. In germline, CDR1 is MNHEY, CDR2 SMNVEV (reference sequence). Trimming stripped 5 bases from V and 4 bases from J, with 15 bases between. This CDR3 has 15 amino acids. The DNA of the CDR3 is TGTGCCAGCAGTCCCAGAGGGAGGGAGAATCAGCCCCAGCATTTT. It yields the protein CASSPRGRENQPQHF.

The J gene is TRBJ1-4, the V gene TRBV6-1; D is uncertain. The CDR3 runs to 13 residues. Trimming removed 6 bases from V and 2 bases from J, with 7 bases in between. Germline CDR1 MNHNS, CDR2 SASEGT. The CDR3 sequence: CASRGRTNEKLFF. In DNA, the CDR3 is TGTGCCAGCAGAGGGCGGACTAATGAAAAACTGTTTTTT.

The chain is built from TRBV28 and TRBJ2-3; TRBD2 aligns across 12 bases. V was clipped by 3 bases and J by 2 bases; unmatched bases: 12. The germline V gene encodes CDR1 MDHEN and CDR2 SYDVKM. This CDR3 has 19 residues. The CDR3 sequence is CASSFAGRLAGDLTDTQYF. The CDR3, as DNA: TGTGCCAGCAGTTTCGCGGGCCGACTAGCGGGAGATCTCACAGATACGCAGTATTTT.

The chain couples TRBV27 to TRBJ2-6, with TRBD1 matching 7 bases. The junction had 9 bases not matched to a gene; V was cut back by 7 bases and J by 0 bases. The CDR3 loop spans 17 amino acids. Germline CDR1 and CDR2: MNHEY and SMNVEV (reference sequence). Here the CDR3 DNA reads TGTGCCAGCACCCAACGGGGACAGAGCTCTGGGGCCAACGTCCTGACTTTC. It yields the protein CASTQRGQSSGANVLTF. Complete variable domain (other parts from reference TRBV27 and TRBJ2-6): EAQVTQNPRYLITVTGKKLTVTCSQNMNHEYMSWYRQDPGLGLRQIYYSMNVEVTDKGDVPEGYKVSRKEKRNFPLILESPSPNQTSLYFCASTQRGQSSGANVLTFGAGSRLTVL.

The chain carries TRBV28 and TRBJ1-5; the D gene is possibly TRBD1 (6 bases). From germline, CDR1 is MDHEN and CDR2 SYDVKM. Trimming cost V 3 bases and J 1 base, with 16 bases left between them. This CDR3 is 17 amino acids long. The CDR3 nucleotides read TGTGCCAGCAGTTTCCCCCCGGCAGGGGCGAGCAATCAGCCCCAGCATTTT. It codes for CASSFPPAGASNQPQHF.

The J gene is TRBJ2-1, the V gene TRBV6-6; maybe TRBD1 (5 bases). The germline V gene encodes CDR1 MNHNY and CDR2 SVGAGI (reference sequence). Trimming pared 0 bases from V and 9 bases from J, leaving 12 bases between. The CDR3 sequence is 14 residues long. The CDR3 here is CASSYSQGWGEQFF. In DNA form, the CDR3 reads TGTGCCAGCAGTTACTCGCAGGGATGGGGTGAGCAGTTCTTC.

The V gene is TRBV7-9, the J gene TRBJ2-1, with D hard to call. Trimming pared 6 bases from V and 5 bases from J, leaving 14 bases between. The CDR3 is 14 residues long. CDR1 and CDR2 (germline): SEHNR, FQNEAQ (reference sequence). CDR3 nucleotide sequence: TGTGCCAGCAGTTTTCCCCTCGGCAACAATGAGCAGTTCTTC. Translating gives CASSFPLGNNEQFF.

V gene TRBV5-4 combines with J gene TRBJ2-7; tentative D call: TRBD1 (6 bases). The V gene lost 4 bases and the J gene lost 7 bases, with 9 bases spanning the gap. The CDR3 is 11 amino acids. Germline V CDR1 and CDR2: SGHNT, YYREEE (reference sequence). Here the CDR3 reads CASSEGVEQYF. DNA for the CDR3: TGTGCCAGCAGCGAGGGGGTAGAGCAGTACTTC.

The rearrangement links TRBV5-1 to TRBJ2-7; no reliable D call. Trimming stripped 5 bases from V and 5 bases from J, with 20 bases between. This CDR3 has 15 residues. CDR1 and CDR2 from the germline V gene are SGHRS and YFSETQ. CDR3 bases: TGCGCCAGCAGGTGGGTTTTTGGCGAGATCCACGAGCAGTACTTC. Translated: CASRWVFGEIHEQYF.

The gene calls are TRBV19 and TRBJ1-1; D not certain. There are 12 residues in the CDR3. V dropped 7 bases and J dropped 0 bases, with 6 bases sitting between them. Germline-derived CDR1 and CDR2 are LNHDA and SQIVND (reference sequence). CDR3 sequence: CASIDLNTEAFF. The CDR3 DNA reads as TGTGCCAGTATCGATTTGAACACTGAAGCTTTCTTT.

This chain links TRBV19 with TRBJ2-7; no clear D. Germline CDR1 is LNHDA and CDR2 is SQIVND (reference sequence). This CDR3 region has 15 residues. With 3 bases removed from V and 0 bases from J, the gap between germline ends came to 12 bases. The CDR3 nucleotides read TGTGCCAGTAGTATTTATCCGGAAAGCTCCTACGAGCAGTACTTC. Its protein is CASSIYPESSYEQYF.

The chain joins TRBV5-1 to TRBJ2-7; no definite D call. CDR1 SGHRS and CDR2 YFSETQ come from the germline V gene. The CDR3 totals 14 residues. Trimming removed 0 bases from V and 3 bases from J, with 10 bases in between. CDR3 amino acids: CASSLAKFGYEQYF. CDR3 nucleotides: TGCGCCAGCAGCTTGGCCAAGTTCGGCTACGAGCAGTACTTC.

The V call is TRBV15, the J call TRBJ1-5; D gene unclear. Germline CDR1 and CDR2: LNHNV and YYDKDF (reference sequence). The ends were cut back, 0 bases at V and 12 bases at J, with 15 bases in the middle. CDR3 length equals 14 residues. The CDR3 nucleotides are TGTGCCACCAGCAGAGATCTTACCCACGAGGACCAGCATTTT. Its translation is CATSRDLTHEDQHF.

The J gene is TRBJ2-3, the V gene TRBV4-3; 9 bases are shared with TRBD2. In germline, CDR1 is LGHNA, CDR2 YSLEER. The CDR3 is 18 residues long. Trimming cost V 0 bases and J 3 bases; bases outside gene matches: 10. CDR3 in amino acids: CASSQEAPTSGRTDTQYF. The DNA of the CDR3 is TGCGCCAGCAGCCAAGAGGCCCCAACTAGCGGGCGGACAGATACGCAGTATTTT.

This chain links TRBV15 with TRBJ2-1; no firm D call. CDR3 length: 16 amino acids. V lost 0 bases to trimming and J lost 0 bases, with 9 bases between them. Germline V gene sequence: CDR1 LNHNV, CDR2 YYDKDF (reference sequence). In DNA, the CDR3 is TGTGCCACCAGCAGAGATCTTGCTTTCTCCTACAATGAGCAGTTCTTC. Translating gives CATSRDLAFSYNEQFF.

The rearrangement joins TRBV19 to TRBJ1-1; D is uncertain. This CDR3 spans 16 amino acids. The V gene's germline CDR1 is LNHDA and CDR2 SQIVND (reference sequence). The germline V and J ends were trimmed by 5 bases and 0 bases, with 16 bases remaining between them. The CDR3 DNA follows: TGTGCCAGTAGTGAAGAAACCCGAAGCCTGAACACTGAAGCTTTCTTT. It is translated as CASSEETRSLNTEAFF.

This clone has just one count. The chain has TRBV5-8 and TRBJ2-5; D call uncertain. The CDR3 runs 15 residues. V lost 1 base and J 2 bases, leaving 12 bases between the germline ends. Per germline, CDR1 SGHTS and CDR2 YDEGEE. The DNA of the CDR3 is TGTGCCAGCAGCTTGCTTGGGATCCTTCAAGAGACCCAGTACTTC. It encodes CASSLLGILQETQYF.

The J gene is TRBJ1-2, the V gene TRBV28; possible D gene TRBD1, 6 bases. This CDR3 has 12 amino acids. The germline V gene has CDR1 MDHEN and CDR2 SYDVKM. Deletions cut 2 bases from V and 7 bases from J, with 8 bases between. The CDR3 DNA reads TGTGCCAGCAGTTTAAGGGGGTTTGGCTACACCTTC. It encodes CASSLRGFGYTF.

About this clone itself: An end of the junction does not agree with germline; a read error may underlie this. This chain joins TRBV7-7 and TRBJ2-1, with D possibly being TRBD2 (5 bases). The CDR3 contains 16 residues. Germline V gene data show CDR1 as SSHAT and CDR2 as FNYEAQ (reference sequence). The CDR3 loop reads CASSPSVRGSYNEQFF. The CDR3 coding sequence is TGTGCTAGCAGCCCCTCCGTACGGGGTTCCTACAATGAGCAGTTCTTC.

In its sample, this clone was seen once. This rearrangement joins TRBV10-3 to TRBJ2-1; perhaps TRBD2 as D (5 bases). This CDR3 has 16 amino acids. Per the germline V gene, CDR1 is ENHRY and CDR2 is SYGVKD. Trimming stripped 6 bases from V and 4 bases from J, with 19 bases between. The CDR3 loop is CAISEGADRGYNEQFF. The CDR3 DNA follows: TGTGCCATCAGCGAGGGAGCTGACCGAGGGTACAATGAGCAGTTCTTC.

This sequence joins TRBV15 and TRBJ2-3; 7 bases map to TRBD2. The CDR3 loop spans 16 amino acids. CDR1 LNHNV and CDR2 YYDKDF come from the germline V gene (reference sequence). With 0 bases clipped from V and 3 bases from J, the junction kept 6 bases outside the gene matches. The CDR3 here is CATSRDGAGLTDTQYF. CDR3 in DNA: TGTGCCACCAGCAGAGATGGGGCGGGACTAACAGATACGCAGTATTTT.

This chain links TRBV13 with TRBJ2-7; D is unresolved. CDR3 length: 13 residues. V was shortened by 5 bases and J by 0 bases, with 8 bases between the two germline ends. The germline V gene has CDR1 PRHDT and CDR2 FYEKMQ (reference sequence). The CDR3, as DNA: TGTGCCAGCAGCCCTGAAAGCTCCTACGAGCAGTACTTC. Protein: CASSPESSYEQYF.